The 32 T cell receptor beta chains given below trace back to one sample, sequenced in a study of shared clonotypes between healthy human individuals. Profiling relied on immunoSEQ multiplex PCR, and the TCRdb table lists in-frame clones only, not all of them. This table holds hundreds of thousands of clones, around four fifths found once. The sequenced sample was memory CD4+ T cells sorted from blood. Subset defined: CD45RA-negative fraction. These receptors were taken from a woman aged 25 to 39 in good health.

This chain links TRBV6-5 with TRBJ1-5, with 10 bases matching TRBD1. The V gene end was trimmed by 5 bases and the J gene end by 4 bases; junction bases not matched to a gene: 5. The V gene's germline CDR1 is MNHEY and CDR2 SVGAGI. The CDR3 spans 15 residues. The CDR3 bases are TGTGCCAGCAGTCTTGGGACAGGGGAGAATCAGCCCCAGCATTTT. Amino acids: CASSLGTGENQPQHF.

This clone was observed at least ten times. The gene calls are TRBV5-1 and TRBJ2-2; 10 nucleotides align to TRBD2. The CDR3 contains 16 residues. After removal of 3 bases from V and 6 bases from J, the junction contained 8 bases not matched to a gene. Germline V CDR1 and CDR2: SGHRS, YFSETQ. The CDR3 DNA reads as TGCGCCAGCAGCTGGAGCGGGAGGGCTTCCGCCGGGGAGCTGTTTTTT. It encodes CASSWSGRASAGELFF.

The rearrangement links TRBV6-1 to TRBJ2-5; D is uncertain. V lost 2 bases and J lost 5, with 12 bases in between. The CDR3 runs to 14 residues. The germline V gene encodes CDR1 MNHNS and CDR2 SASEGT. The CDR3 sequence: CASSEFPRAETQYF. Written as DNA, the CDR3 is TGTGCCAGCAGTGAATTCCCGAGAGCCGAGACCCAGTACTTC.

This clone was counted a few times. The rearrangement links TRBV2 to TRBJ2-7, with D perhaps TRBD1 (5 bases). The CDR3 is 14 amino acids. Looked up from germline, CDR1 is SNHLY and CDR2 is FYNNEI. Trimming left V 10 bases short and J 4 bases short, with 20 bases between. This CDR3 is CAIGATLSFYEQYF. The CDR3 bases are TGTGCCATAGGGGCGACACTTTCCTTTTACGAGCAGTACTTC.

This clone has just one count. V is TRBV18 and J is TRBJ2-5; 11 bases are shared with TRBD2. The CDR3 sequence is 15 residues long. The junction had 4 bases not matched to a gene; V was cut back by 5 bases and J by 2 bases. Germline V gene data show CDR1 as KGHSH and CDR2 as LQKENI. DNA of the CDR3: TGTGCCAGCTCAAAACTAGCGGGAGAGCAAGAGACCCAGTACTTC. Translating gives CASSKLAGEQETQYF.

The chain is built from TRBV27 and TRBJ1-5; no definite D call. Germline V gene sequence: CDR1 MNHEY, CDR2 SMNVEV (reference sequence). Trimming left V 8 bases short and J 6 bases short, with 5 bases between. CDR3 size: 10 residues. The CDR3 DNA reads as TGTGCCAGCTGTGGTCAGCCCCAGCATTTT. Residues: CASCGQPQHF.

The chain is built from TRBV19 and TRBJ1-5; no firm D call. Germline CDR1 and CDR2: LNHDA and SQIVND (reference sequence). This CDR3 has 15 residues. Between the trimmed V and J ends, which lost 6 bases and 0 bases, there was a span of 12 bases. This chain's CDR3 is CASRPDMYSNQPQHF. The CDR3 DNA reads TGTGCCAGTAGGCCCGACATGTATAGCAATCAGCCCCAGCATTTT.

The V call is TRBV6-1, the J call TRBJ2-2; D may be TRBD2 (5 bases). Between the trimmed V and J ends, which lost 1 base and 4 bases, there was a span of 10 bases. This CDR3 has 15 residues. Germline assignment: CDR1 MNHNS and CDR2 SASEGT. The CDR3 sequence is CASSEGGPTTGELFF. CDR3 in DNA: TGTGCCAGCAGTGAAGGAGGGCCCACCACCGGGGAGCTGTTTTTT.

The genes are TRBV28 and TRBJ1-2; no clear D gene. The germline V gene has CDR1 MDHEN and CDR2 SYDVKM. The CDR3 loop spans 14 amino acids. V lost 6 bases to trimming and J lost 4 bases, with 15 bases between them. This chain's CDR3 is CASSLLPEGYGYTF. CDR3 sequence (DNA): TGTGCCAGCAGCCTCTTGCCGGAGGGCTATGGCTACACCTTC.

This sequence joins TRBV7-9 and TRBJ2-7; TRBD2 might be the D (5 bases). The V and J ends lost 2 bases and 2 bases respectively, with 13 bases between them. The CDR3 extends over 15 amino acids. From germline, CDR1 is SEHNR and CDR2 FQNEAQ (reference sequence). CDR3 region: CASSLFRTDPYEQYF. In DNA, the CDR3 is TGTGCCAGCAGCTTATTTCGGACTGACCCCTACGAGCAGTACTTC. Together with reference TRBV7-9 and TRBJ2-7, the CDR3 gives the full variable domain: DTGVSQNPRHKITKRGQNVTFRCDPISEHNRLYWYRQTLGQGPEFLTYFQNEAQLEKSRLLSDRFSAERPKGSFSTLEIQRTEQGDSAMYLCASSLFRTDPYEQYFGPGTRLTVT.

This chain links TRBV4-1 with TRBJ1-1, with 9 nucleotides matching TRBD1. CDR1 is MGHRA and CDR2 is YSYEKL in the germline V gene. CDR3 length equals 14 residues. V lost 4 bases to trimming and J lost 3 bases; unmatched junction nucleotides: 3. The CDR3 coding sequence is TGCGCCAGCAGCCGAACAGGGGGCCACACTGAAGCTTTCTTT. Encoded protein: CASSRTGGHTEAFF.

The rearrangement links TRBV9 to TRBJ2-1, with TRBD2 matching 9 bases. J was trimmed by 4 bases and V by 6 bases; bases with no gene match: 8. The CDR3 runs to 15 residues. Germline values: CDR1 SGDLS, CDR2 YYNGEE. This CDR3 reads CASTPIAGAYNEQFF. The CDR3 DNA reads TGTGCCAGCACCCCTATAGCGGGAGCATACAATGAGCAGTTCTTC.

There are a few counts of this clone. The chain is built from TRBV4-1 and TRBJ1-5, with D hard to call. The CDR3 extends over 15 amino acids. Germline V gene data show CDR1 as MGHRA and CDR2 as YSYEKL. V shed 0 bases and J shed 7 bases, with 13 bases lying between them. CDR3 in DNA: TGCGCCAGCAGCCAAGAGGGGAATGCAAGACAGCCCCAGCATTTT. Its protein is CASSQEGNARQPQHF.

This chain connects TRBV28 to TRBJ2-5; D might be TRBD2 (6 bases). Per the germline V gene, CDR1 is MDHEN and CDR2 is SYDVKM. CDR3 length: 18 amino acids. V gave up 7 bases and J gave up 5 bases, with 29 bases separating them. CDR3 sequence (DNA): TGTGCCAGCATCCCGTCTCCAGGGAGGAGGGGAGGAGGCGAGACCCAGTACTTC. This codes for CASIPSPGRRGGGETQYF.

The chain recombines TRBV28 with TRBJ2-3; D call uncertain. CDR3 size: 10 residues. Trimming cost V 10 bases and J 1 base, with 3 bases left between them. Germline V gives CDR1 MDHEN, CDR2 SYDVKM. The CDR3 coding sequence is TGTGCCACCCGCACAGATACGCAGTATTTT. This sequence encodes CATRTDTQYF.

The V gene is TRBV28, the J gene TRBJ2-3; 8 bases align to TRBD2. V trimming: 2 bases; J trimming: 3 bases; junction bases outside the gene matches: 16. The CDR3 runs 19 residues. Per germline, CDR1 MDHEN and CDR2 SYDVKM. The CDR3 here is CASSLPPPQAGALTDTQYF. Written as DNA, the CDR3 is TGTGCCAGCAGTTTACCACCCCCCCAAGCGGGAGCCTTAACAGATACGCAGTATTTT.

The chain uses TRBV10-3 and TRBJ2-3; D ambiguous. The V gene's germline CDR1 is ENHRY and CDR2 SYGVKD. This CDR3 is 13 amino acids long. Trimming pared 2 bases from V and 3 bases from J, leaving 6 bases between. The CDR3, as DNA: TGTGCCATCAGTGAGCGGAGTACAGATACGCAGTATTTT. Its translation is CAISERSTDTQYF.

The J gene is TRBJ1-3, the V gene TRBV28; D not resolved. CDR1 and CDR2 from the germline V gene are MDHEN and SYDVKM. V was shortened by 5 bases and J by 0 bases, with 14 bases between the two germline ends. This CDR3 region has 16 residues. CDR3 sequence reads: CASSTSSGSSGNTIYF. Here the CDR3 DNA reads TGTGCCAGCAGTACAAGCTCCGGCAGCTCTGGAAACACCATATATTTT. Variable domain in full (rest from reference TRBV28 and TRBJ1-3): DVKVTQSSRYLVKRTGEKVFLECVQDMDHENMFWYRQDPGLGLRLIYFSYDVKMKEKGDIPEGYSVSREKKERFSLILESASTNQTSMYLCASSTSSGSSGNTIYFGEGSWLTVV.

In this sample, this clone turned up a few times. This chain connects TRBV7-9 to TRBJ1-2; unclear D gene. V shed 1 base and J shed 0 bases, with 6 bases lying between them. The CDR3 is made up of 14 amino acids. Per the germline V gene, CDR1 is SEHNR and CDR2 is FQNEAQ (reference sequence). CDR3 in DNA: TGTGCCAGCAGCTTAGGTCTAGCTAACTATGGCTACACCTTC. This sequence encodes CASSLGLANYGYTF. Looking up the rest from reference TRBV7-9 and TRBJ1-2 gives the full variable domain: DTGVSQNPRHKITKRGQNVTFRCDPISEHNRLYWYRQTLGQGPEFLTYFQNEAQLEKSRLLSDRFSAERPKGSFSTLEIQRTEQGDSAMYLCASSLGLANYGYTFGSGTRLTVV.

V and J are TRBV19 and TRBJ2-1; 13 bases are shared with TRBD2. From germline, CDR1 is LNHDA and CDR2 SQIVND (reference sequence). CDR3 length equals 15 residues. V shed 6 bases, J shed 9 bases, and the junction held 8 bases outside the gene matches. The CDR3 protein is CASSPRGLAGFEQFF. CDR3 DNA: TGTGCCAGTAGCCCAAGGGGACTAGCGGGATTTGAGCAGTTCTTC.

As for this clone: Other DNA sequences from this sample encode an identical CDR3 as well. The chain links TRBV2 to TRBJ2-5; 9 bases fit TRBD2. The CDR3 contains 12 residues. Germline V gene lookup returns CDR1 SNHLY and CDR2 FYNNEI. The V gene end was trimmed by 3 bases and the J gene end by 7 bases; junction bases not matched to a gene: 0. Written as DNA, the CDR3 is TGTGCCAGCAGTGAGCGGGAGGGGACCCAGTACTTC. Its protein product is CASSEREGTQYF.

The count of this clone is one. The J gene is TRBJ2-7, the V gene TRBV27; TRBD1 matches 10 bases. Unmatched junction bases numbered 3, after V lost 0 bases and J lost 1 base. The CDR3 has 16 amino acids. The V gene's germline CDR1 is MNHEY and CDR2 SMNVEV (reference sequence). CDR3 region: CASSLSGQGLSYEQYF. CDR3 nucleotides: TGTGCCAGCAGTTTATCGGGACAGGGGTTATCCTACGAGCAGTACTTC.

The genes are TRBV6-6 and TRBJ1-5; 7 nucleotides align to TRBD1. Trimming cost V 6 bases and J 5 bases; bases outside gene matches: 10. Per germline, CDR1 MNHNY and CDR2 SVGAGI (reference sequence). The CDR3 totals 15 residues. CDR3 amino acids: CASSSGGKTHQPQHF. In nucleotides, the CDR3 is TGTGCCAGCAGCTCAGGGGGGAAGACCCATCAGCCCCAGCATTTT.

This clone was picked up many times. This rearrangement joins TRBV9 to TRBJ1-1; D is uncertain. Germline V gives CDR1 SGDLS, CDR2 YYNGEE. V lost 7 bases, J lost 1 base, and 11 bases lay in between. The CDR3 totals 13 residues. The CDR3 bases are TGTGCCAGCGGGAGGGCTTGGAACACTGAAGCTTTCTTT. Translating gives CASGRAWNTEAFF. Using reference TRBV9 and TRBJ1-1 for the parts outside the CDR3, the full variable domain is DSGVTQTPKHLITATGQRVTLRCSPRSGDLSVYWYQQSLDQGLQFLIQYYNGEERAKGNILERFSAQQFPDLHSELNLSSLELGDSALYFCASGRAWNTEAFFGQGTRLTVV.

The chain couples TRBV5-8 to TRBJ2-1, with 8 bases aligning to TRBD2. From germline, CDR1 is SGHTS and CDR2 YDEGEE. CDR3 size: 14 residues. Trimming at V came to 4 bases and at J to 2 bases, leaving 2 bases not matched to a gene. CDR3 sequence (DNA): TGTGCCAGCAGCGTTAGCGGGGCCTACAATGAGCAGTTCTTC. It yields the protein CASSVSGAYNEQFF.

This clone was observed at least ten times. This chain connects TRBV7-9 to TRBJ1-5; tentatively, D is TRBD1 (6 bases). The V gene's germline CDR1 is SEHNR and CDR2 FQNEAQ (reference sequence). The CDR3 runs to 15 residues. V was shortened by 5 bases and J by 0 bases, with 11 bases between the two germline ends. The CDR3 DNA follows: TGTGCCAGCAGCCTGGACAGTTATAGCAATCAGCCCCAGCATTTT. Residues: CASSLDSYSNQPQHF.

The chain links TRBV7-9 to TRBJ2-1, with TRBD2 as a possible D gene (5 bases). Trimming removed 5 bases at V and 2 bases at J, with 10 bases between. The germline CDR1 and CDR2 sequences are SEHNR and FQNEAQ (reference sequence). This CDR3 contains 14 residues. The CDR3 is CASSRRGTYNEQFF. For the CDR3, the DNA is TGTGCCAGCAGCCGCCGAGGGACCTACAATGAGCAGTTCTTC.

This clone has a single count. The CDR3 protein is CASSRRQNTEAFF. The CDR3 DNA sequence: TGCGCCAGCAGCCGGAGGCAGAACACTGAAGCTTTCTTT. The rearrangement joins TRBV5-1 to TRBJ1-1; D not certain. Trimming left V 4 bases short and J 1 base short, with 8 bases between. Germline CDR1 is SGHRS and CDR2 is YFSETQ. The CDR3 length is 13 residues.

The chain has TRBV28 and TRBJ2-2; 8 bases are shared with TRBD1. The junction had 4 bases not matched to a gene; V was cut back by 6 bases and J by 4 bases. Germline V gene lookup returns CDR1 MDHEN and CDR2 SYDVKM. The CDR3 runs 14 residues. The CDR3 DNA follows: TGTGCCAGCAGCGATGGACAGGGCACCGGGGAGCTGTTTTTT. Its protein is CASSDGQGTGELFF. Together with reference TRBV28 and TRBJ2-2, the CDR3 gives the full variable domain: DVKVTQSSRYLVKRTGEKVFLECVQDMDHENMFWYRQDPGLGLRLIYFSYDVKMKEKGDIPEGYSVSREKKERFSLILESASTNQTSMYLCASSDGQGTGELFFGEGSRLTVL.

The chain employs TRBV6-5 and TRBJ2-5; D ambiguous. CDR3 size: 14 residues. V was trimmed by 3 bases and J by 4 bases, leaving 12 bases between them. Germline assignment: CDR1 MNHEY and CDR2 SVGAGI. The CDR3 DNA reads as TGTGCCAGCAGTTATAACAGTCAAGCAGAGACCCAGTACTTC. This gives the protein CASSYNSQAETQYF.

The CDR3, as DNA: TGTGCCAGCAGTGTTAGGGTAGGGGTTAATGAAAAACTGTTTTTT. Protein: CASSVRVGVNEKLFF. This chain links TRBV7-2 with TRBJ1-4; tentative D call: TRBD1 (5 bases). Germline values: CDR1 SGHTA, CDR2 FQGNSA. CDR3 length equals 15 residues. V was cut by 6 bases and J by 4 bases, with 15 bases left in between.

This clone showed up just a few times. This chain joins TRBV2 and TRBJ2-7, with 10 bases aligning to TRBD1. Germline V gene data show CDR1 as SNHLY and CDR2 as FYNNEI. J was trimmed by 2 bases and V by 6 bases; bases with no gene match: 4. This CDR3 contains 14 residues. The CDR3 DNA reads as TGTGCCAGCAGCCGGGACAGGGGACCCTACGAGCAGTACTTC. It encodes CASSRDRGPYEQYF.